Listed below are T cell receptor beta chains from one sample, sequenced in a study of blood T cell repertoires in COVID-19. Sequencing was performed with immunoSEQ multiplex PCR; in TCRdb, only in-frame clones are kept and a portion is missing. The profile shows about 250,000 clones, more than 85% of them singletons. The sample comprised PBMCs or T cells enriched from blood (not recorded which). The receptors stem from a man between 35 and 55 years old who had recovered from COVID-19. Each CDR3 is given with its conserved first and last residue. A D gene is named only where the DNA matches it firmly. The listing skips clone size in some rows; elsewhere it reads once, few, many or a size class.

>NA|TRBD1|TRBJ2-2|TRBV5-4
TGTGCCAGCAGCCGGGACAGGAGGAACACCGGGGAGCTGTTTTTT
CASSRDRRNTGELFF
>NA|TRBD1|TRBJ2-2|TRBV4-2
TGTGCCAGCAGACGCGACGCCGGGACAGCGAACACCGGGGAGCTGTTTTTT
CASRRDAGTANTGELFF
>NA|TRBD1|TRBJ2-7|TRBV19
TGTGCCAGTAGTATGCAGGGGGCTTGGGAGCAGTACTTC
CASSMQGAWEQYF
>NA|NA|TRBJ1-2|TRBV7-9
TGTGCCAGCAGCGCGGGGGTAGGGCCGGGTGGCTACACCTTC
CASSAGVGPGGYTF
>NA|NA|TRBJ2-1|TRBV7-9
TGTGCCAGCAGCCCAACAGGTACCAATGAGCAGTTCTTC
CASSPTGTNEQFF
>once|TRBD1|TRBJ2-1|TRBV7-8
TGTGCCAGCAGCTTAGTCCCTCGACAGGGAAGGAGAGTAGGACTCTACAATGAGCAGTTCTTC
CASSLVPRQGRRVGLYNEQFF
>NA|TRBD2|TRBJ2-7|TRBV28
TGTGCCAGCAGTTACCCTAGGGGAGGGAGGGAGCAGTACTTC
CASSYPRGGREQYF
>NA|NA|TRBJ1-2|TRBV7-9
TGTGCCAGCAGCAGCCGGGCCAACGCGGGCTATGGCTACACCTTC
CASSSRANAGYGYTF
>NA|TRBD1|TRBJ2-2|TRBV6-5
TGTGCCAGCAGTTGGACAGGGCGAACGGCCGGGGAGCTGTTTTTT
CASSWTGRTAGELFF
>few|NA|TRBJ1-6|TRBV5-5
TGTGCCAGCAGCTCGGTGGGCGAGTCCTATAATTCACCCCTCCACTTT
CASSSVGESYNSPLHF
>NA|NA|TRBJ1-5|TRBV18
TGTGCCAGCTCCCTCACCGAGGCGAATCAGCCCCAGCATTTT
CASSLTEANQPQHF
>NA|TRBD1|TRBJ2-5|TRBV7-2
TGTGCCAGCAGCTTCCAGGGGGTAGTCGGGGAGACCCAGTACTTC
CASSFQGVVGETQYF
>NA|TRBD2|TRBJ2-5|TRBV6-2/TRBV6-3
TGTGCCAGCAGTACTAGCGTGCTCGGGACCCAGTACTTC
CASSTSVLGTQYF